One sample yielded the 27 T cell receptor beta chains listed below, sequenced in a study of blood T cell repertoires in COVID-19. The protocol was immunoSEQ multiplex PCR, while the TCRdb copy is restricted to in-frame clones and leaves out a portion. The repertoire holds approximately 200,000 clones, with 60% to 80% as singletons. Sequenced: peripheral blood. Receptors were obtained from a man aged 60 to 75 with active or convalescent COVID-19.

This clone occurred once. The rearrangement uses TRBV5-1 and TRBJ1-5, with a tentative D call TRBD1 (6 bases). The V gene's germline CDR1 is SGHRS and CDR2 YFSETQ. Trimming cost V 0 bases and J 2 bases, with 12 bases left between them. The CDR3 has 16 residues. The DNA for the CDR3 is TGCGCCAGCAGCTTGGGCTCAGGGGCCGGCAATCAGCCCCAGCATTTT. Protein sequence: CASSLGSGAGNQPQHF.

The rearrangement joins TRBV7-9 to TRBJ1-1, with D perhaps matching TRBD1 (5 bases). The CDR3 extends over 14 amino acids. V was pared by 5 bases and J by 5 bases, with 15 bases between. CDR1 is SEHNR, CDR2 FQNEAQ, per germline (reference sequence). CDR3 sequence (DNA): TGTGCCAGCAGCCCCGAGCGGGGGTGGACTGAAGCTTTCTTT. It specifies CASSPERGWTEAFF.

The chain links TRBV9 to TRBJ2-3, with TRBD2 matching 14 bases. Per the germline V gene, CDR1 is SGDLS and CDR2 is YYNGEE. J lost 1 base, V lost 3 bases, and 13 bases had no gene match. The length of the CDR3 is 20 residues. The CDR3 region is CASSAAGLAGGLIGTDTQYF. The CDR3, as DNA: TGTGCCAGCAGCGCGGCTGGACTAGCGGGAGGACTCATCGGCACAGATACGCAGTATTTT.

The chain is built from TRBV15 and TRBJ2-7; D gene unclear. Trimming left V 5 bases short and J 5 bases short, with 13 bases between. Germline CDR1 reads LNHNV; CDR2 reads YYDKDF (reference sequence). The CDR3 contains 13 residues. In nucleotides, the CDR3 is TGTGCCACCAGCGGCGAGATACGGGACGAGCAGTACTTC. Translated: CATSGEIRDEQYF.

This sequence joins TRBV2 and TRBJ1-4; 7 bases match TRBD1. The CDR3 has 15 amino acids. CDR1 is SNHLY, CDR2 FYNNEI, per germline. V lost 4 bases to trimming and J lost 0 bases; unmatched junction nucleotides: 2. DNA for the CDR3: TGTGCCAGCAGTGGACAGGGTTCAACTAATGAAAAACTGTTTTTT. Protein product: CASSGQGSTNEKLFF.

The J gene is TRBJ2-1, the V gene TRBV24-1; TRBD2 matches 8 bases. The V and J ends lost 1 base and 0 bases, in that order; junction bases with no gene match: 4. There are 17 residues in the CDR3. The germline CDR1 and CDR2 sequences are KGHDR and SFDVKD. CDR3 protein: CATSDFSSGPSYNEQFF. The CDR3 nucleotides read TGTGCCACCAGTGATTTCTCTAGCGGGCCCTCCTACAATGAGCAGTTCTTC.

The CDR3 reads CASSYAVQETQYF. The CDR3 nucleotides read TGTGCCAGCAGTTATGCAGTCCAAGAGACCCAGTACTTC. This chain uses TRBV12-3 or TRBV12-4 with TRBJ2-5; D remains unclear. V shed 4 bases and J shed 1 base, with 7 bases lying between them. The CDR3 sequence is 13 residues long.

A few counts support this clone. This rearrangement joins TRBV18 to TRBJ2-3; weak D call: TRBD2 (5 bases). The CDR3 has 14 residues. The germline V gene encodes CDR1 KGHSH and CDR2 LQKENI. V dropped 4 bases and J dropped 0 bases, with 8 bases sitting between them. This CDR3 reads CASSRGPSTDTQYF. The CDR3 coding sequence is TGTGCCAGCTCACGCGGGCCGAGCACAGATACGCAGTATTTT.

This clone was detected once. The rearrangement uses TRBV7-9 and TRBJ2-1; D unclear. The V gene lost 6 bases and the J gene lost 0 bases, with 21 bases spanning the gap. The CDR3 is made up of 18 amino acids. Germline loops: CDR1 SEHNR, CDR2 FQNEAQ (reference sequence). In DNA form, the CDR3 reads TGTGCCAGCAGTCTCACCAGCGCGGCCATTACCTCCTACAATGAGCAGTTCTTC. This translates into CASSLTSAAITSYNEQFF.

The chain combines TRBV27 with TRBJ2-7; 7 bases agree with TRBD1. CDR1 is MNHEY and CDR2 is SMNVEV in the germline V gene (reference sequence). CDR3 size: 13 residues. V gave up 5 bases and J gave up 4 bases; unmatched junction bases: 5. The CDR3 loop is CASSKGARYEQYF. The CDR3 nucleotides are TGTGCCAGCAGTAAGGGGGCCAGGTACGAGCAGTACTTC.

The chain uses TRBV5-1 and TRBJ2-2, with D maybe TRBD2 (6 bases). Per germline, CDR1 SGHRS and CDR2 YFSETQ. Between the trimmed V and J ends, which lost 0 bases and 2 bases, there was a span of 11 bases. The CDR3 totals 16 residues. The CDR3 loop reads CASSLAGGPNTGELFF. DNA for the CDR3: TGCGCCAGCAGCTTGGCCGGAGGGCCAAACACCGGGGAGCTGTTTTTT.

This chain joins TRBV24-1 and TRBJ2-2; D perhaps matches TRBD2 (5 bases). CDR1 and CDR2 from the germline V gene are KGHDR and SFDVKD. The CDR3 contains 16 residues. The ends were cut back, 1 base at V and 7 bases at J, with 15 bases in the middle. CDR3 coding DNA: TGTGCCACCAGTGATTTAGGGTCAGAACGGGACGGGGAGCTGTTTTTT. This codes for CATSDLGSERDGELFF.

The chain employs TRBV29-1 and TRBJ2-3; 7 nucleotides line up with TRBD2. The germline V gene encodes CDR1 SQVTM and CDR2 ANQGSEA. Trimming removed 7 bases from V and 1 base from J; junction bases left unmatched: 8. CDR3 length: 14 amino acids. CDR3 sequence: CSAPQRGGTDTQYF. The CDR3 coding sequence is TGCAGCGCCCCCCAGCGGGGAGGCACAGATACGCAGTATTTT.

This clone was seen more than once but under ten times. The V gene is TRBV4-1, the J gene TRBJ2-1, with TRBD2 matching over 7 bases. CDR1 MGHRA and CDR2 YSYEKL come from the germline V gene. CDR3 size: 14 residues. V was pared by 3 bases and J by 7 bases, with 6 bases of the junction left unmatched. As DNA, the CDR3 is TGCGCCAGCAGCCAGGGCGGGAGAGGGAATGAGCAGTTCTTC. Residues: CASSQGGRGNEQFF.

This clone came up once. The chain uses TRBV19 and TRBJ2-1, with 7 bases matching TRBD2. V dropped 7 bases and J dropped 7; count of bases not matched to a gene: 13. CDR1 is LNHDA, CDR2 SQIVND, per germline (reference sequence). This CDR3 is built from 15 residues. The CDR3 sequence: CASMDQAAGFNEQFF. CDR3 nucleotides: TGTGCCAGTATGGATCAGGCAGCGGGGTTTAATGAGCAGTTCTTC.

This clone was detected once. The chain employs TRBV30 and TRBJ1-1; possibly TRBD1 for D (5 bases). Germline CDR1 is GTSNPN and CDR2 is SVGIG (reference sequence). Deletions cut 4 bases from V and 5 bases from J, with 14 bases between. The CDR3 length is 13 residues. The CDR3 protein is CAWTWGEVTEAFF. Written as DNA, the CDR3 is TGTGCCTGGACCTGGGGGGAAGTAACTGAAGCTTTCTTT.

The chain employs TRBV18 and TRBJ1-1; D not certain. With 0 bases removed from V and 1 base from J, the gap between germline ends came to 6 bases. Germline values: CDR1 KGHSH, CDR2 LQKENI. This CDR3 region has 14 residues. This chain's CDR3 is CASSPPAGNTEAFF. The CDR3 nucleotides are TGTGCCAGCTCACCACCGGCAGGGAACACTGAAGCTTTCTTT.

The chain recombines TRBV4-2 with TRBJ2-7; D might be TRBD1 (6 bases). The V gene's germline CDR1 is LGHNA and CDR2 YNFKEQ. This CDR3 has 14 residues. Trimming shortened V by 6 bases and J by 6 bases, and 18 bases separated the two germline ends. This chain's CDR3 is CASSYTGSRREQYF. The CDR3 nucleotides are TGTGCCAGCAGTTATACAGGGAGTCGACGCGAGCAGTACTTC.

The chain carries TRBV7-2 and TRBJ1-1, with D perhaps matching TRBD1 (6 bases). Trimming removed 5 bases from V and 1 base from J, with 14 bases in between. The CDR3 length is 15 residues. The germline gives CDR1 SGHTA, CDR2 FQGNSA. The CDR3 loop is CASSQAGASNTEAFF. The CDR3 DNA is TGTGCCAGCAGCCAGGCAGGGGCTTCGAACACTGAAGCTTTCTTT.

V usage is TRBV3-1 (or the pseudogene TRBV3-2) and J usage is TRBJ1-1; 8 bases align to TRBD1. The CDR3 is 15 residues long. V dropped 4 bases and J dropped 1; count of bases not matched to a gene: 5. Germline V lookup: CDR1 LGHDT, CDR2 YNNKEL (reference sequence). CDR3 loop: CASSRAGGPNTEAFF. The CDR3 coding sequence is TGTGCCAGCAGCCGCGCAGGGGGCCCGAACACTGAAGCTTTCTTT.

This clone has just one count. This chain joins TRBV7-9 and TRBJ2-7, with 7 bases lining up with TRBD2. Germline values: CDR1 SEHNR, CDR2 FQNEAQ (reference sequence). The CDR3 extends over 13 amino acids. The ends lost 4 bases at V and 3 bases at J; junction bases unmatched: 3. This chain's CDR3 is CASSSSGGYEQYF. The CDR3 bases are TGTGCCAGCAGCTCTTCGGGGGGCTACGAGCAGTACTTC.

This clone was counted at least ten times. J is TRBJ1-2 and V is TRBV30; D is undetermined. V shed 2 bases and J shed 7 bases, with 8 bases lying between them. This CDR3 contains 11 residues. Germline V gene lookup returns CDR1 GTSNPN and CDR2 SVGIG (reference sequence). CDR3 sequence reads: CAWSSLLGYTF. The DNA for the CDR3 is TGTGCCTGGAGTTCCCTTCTTGGCTACACCTTC.

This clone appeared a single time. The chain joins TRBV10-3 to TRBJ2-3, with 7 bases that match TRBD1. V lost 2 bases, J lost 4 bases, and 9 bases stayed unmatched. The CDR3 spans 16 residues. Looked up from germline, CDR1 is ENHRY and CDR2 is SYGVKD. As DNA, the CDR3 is TGTGCCATCAGTGAGCCGACAGGGTTCAGGGCAGATACGCAGTATTTT. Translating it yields CAISEPTGFRADTQYF.

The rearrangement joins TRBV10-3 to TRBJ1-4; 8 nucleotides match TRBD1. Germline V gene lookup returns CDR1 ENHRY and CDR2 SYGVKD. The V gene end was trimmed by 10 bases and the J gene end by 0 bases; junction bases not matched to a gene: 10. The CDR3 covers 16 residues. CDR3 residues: CATKDRARSTNEKLFF. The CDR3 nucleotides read TGTGCCACAAAGGACAGGGCCCGTTCAACTAATGAAAAACTGTTTTTT.

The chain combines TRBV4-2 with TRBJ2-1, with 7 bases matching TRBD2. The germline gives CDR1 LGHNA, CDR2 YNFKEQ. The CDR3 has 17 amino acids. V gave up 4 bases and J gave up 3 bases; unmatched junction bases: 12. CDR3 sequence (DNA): TGTGCCAGCAGCCCTACGGGTATGAGCGGGAACTACAATGAGCAGTTCTTC. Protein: CASSPTGMSGNYNEQFF.

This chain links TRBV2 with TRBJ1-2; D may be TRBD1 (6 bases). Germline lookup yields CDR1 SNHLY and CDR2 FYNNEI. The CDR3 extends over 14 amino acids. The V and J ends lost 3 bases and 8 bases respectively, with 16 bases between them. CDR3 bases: TGTGCCAGCAGTGATCCACAGGGTACTCGCGGCTACACCTTC. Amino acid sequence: CASSDPQGTRGYTF.

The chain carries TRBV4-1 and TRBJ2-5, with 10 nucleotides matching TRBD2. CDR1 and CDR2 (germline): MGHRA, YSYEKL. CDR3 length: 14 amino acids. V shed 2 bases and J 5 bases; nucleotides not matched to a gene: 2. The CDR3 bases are TGCGCCAGCAGCCAACTAGCGGGAGTGGAGACCCAGTACTTC. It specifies CASSQLAGVETQYF.